The entry below gives a single T cell receptor (beta chain) sequence along with its context. In the original analysis: Estimation of nucleated cell counts relied on the amplification of reference gene primers. TCRdb's copy holds only in-frame clones and misses some; the assay was immunoSEQ multiplex PCR. For V, J and clone size, that table is used; D and trimming come from the DNA. The sample has around 89,000 clones, around 89% seen once. The record originates from a study of blood T cell repertoires in COVID-19. Study overall: Samples representing acute and convalescent COVID-19 were sourced from the United States, Italy and Spain. In each case, the material was cDNA or gDNA derived from T cells, B-cell-depleted T cells, or PBMCs.

The CDR3 contains 17 residues. Germline lookup yields CDR1 MDHEN and CDR2 SYDVKM. V was pared by 2 bases and J by 5 bases, with 9 bases of the junction left unmatched. Sample: peripheral blood. The chain carries TRBV28 and TRBJ1-3; 10 nucleotides agree with TRBD1. The sequence was obtained from a man aged 55 to 70 with acute or convalescent COVID-19. The chain's CDR3 is CASSLKNRDRGRNTIYF. DNA of the CDR3: TGTGCCAGCAGTTTAAAAAACCGGGACAGGGGCAGAAACACCATATATTTT.